Listed below are T cell receptor beta chains from one sample, sequenced in a study of cytomegalovirus exposure and HLA in healthy donors. Sequenced by immunoSEQ multiplex PCR; TCRdb stores in-frame clones only, minus some. Its clone listing holds roughly 80,000 clones. Source material: PBMCs. The receptors derive from a man in his forties or fifties in good health and CMV-seropositive. CDR3s include the opening cysteine and the closing phenylalanine or tryptophan. Fields, in order: V gene, D gene, J gene, CDR3 length, CDR3 DNA, CDR3 protein. A D gene is named only where the DNA matches it firmly.

>TRBV29-1|.|TRBJ1-2|13
TGCAGCGTTGGGTTGGACACCAACTATGGCTACACCTTC
CSVGLDTNYGYTF
>TRBV19|TRBD2|TRBJ2-3|18
TGTGCCTCAAGTAAGGTGGAGGGTCTAGCGGTTAGCACAGATACGCAGTATTTT
CASSKVEGLAVSTDTQYF
>TRBV5-4|.|TRBJ1-1|14
TGTGCCAGCAGGCGGGAAGAGGGGAACACTGAAGCTTTCTTT
CASRREEGNTEAFF
>TRBV4-2|TRBD1|TRBJ2-7|15
TGTGCCAGCAGCCCCCAGAGACAGGGCTCCTACGAGCAGTACTTC
CASSPQRQGSYEQYF
>TRBV6-1|TRBD1|TRBJ1-4|14
TGTGCCAGCAGCGGGCGACAGGGTTGGGAAAAACTGTTTTTT
CASSGRQGWEKLFF
>TRBV27|.|TRBJ1-2|14
TGTGCCAGCAGTATGGGAGGAGTAAGTGGCGGCTACACCTTC
CASSMGGVSGGYTF
>TRBV7-2|TRBD2|TRBJ2-3|17
TGTGCCAGCAGCTTAGGCGGACATACTAGCGGACTAGATACGCAGTATTTT
CASSLGGHTSGLDTQYF
>TRBV5-1|.|TRBJ1-1|14
TGCGCCAGCAGCGACAGTCGCATGAACACTGAAGCTTTCTTT
CASSDSRMNTEAFF
>TRBV19|.|TRBJ2-2|13
TGTGCCAGTATGGAGGAGTGGACCGGGGAGCTGTTTTTT
CASMEEWTGELFF
>TRBV6-5|TRBD2|TRBJ2-2|15
TGTGCCAGCCACCTAGCGGGAGAGATTACCGGGGAGCTGTTTTTT
CASHLAGEITGELFF
>TRBV6-1|.|TRBJ1-4|15
TGTGCCAGCAGTGCCGTACCTCTGGGAGTTGAAAAACTGTTTTTT
CASSAVPLGVEKLFF
>TRBV6-6|.|TRBJ1-1|13
TGTGCCAGCAGCTACAGCATGAACACTGAAGCTTTCTTT
CASSYSMNTEAFF
>TRBV6-6|.|TRBJ1-2|14
TGTGCCAGCAGTTACTCGGACGGCTCGGGAGGCTACACCTTC
CASSYSDGSGGYTF
>TRBV5-4|.|TRBJ1-2|15
TGTGCCAGCAGCGGCGGGGCCAAAGCTAACTATGGCTACACCTTC
CASSGGAKANYGYTF
>TRBV6-1|TRBD2|TRBJ2-3|15
TGTGCCAGCAGGAGGTCGGGAGGAGGAGTAAATACGCAGTATTTT
CASRRSGGGVNTQYF
>TRBV25-1|.|TRBJ2-3|12
TGTGCCAGCAGTGACCTCACAGATACGCAGTATTTT
CASSDLTDTQYF
>TRBV30|TRBD1|TRBJ1-1|14
TGTGCCTGGAGTGTAAAGACAGGGTACACTGAAGCTTTCTTT
CAWSVKTGYTEAFF
>TRBV5-1|.|TRBJ2-5|11
TGCGCCAGCAGCGACTGGGAGACCCAGTACTTC
CASSDWETQYF
>TRBV7-3|TRBD1|TRBJ2-5|13
TGTGCCAGCAGCTACGACAGGGAAGAGACCCAGTACTTC
CASSYDREETQYF
>TRBV7-3|TRBD2|TRBJ2-1|16
TGTGCCAGCAGCCCGAGACTAGCGGGGGGCGGGAATGAGCAGTTCTTC
CASSPRLAGGGNEQFF
>TRBV15|.|TRBJ1-3|16
TGTGCCACCAGCAGAGATCTGGCCAACTCTGGAAACACCATATATTTT
CATSRDLANSGNTIYF
>TRBV25-1|.|TRBJ1-1|14
TGTGCCAGCAGTGAATCCTGGGACATTTCTGAAGCTTTCTTT
CASSESWDISEAFF
>TRBV6-5|.|TRBJ2-5|15
TGTGCCAGCAGCCGAGTGAACGGAGGGGAAGAGACCCAGTACTTC
CASSRVNGGEETQYF
>TRBV9|.|TRBJ2-5|14
TGTGCCAGCAGCGTAGGAGGGCTAGAAGAGACCCAGTACTTC
CASSVGGLEETQYF
>TRBV11-2|.|TRBJ1-2|15
TGTGCCAGCAGCTTAGAAGGGATCGGAGGAGGAGGCTACACCTTC
CASSLEGIGGGGYTF
>TRBV19|.|TRBJ1-2|13
TGTGCCAGTACTCCCGGGACTAGCTATGGCTACACCTTC
CASTPGTSYGYTF
>TRBV6-5|.|TRBJ2-1|11
TGTGCCAGCAGGCGAAGCAATGAGCAGTTCTTC
CASRRSNEQFF
>TRBV19|.|TRBJ1-1|11
TGTGCCAGTTATTCGGTGAGGGAAGCTTTCTTT
CASYSVREAFF
>TRBV6-1|.|TRBJ2-3|15
TGTGCCAGCAGTGAGTTACAGGGAGACACAGATACGCAGTATTTT
CASSELQGDTDTQYF